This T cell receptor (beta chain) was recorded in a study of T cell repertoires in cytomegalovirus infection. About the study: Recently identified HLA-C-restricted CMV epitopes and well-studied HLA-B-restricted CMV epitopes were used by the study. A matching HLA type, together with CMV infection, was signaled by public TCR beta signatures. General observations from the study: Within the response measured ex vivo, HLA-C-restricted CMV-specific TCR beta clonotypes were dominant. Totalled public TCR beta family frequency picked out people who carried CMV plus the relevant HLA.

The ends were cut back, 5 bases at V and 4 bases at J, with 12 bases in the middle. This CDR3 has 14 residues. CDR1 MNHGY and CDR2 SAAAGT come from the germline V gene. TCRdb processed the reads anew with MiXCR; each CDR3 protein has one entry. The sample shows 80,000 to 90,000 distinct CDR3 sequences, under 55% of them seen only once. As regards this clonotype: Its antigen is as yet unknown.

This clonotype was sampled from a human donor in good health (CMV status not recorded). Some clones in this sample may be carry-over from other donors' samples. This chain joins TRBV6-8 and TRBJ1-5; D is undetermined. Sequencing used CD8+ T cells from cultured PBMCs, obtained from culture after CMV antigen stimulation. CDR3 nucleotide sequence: TGTGCCAGCAGTGTGGAGGTGGGGAATCAGCCCCAGCATTTT. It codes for CASSVEVGNQPQHF.